This T cell receptor beta chain was obtained from a study of cytomegalovirus exposure and HLA in healthy donors. Germline V CDR1 and CDR2: SGHRS, YFSETQ. Trimming took off 5 bases at V and 1 base at J, with 10 bases between the two ends. The CDR3 is 15 residues long. The study ran its PCR with 60 Vbeta and 13 Jbeta primers. Generated by immunoSEQ multiplex PCR, the TCRdb table keeps only in-frame clones and is missing some. Of 85,000 to 130,000 clones listed, roughly four fifths were seen once; the top ten hold 3.6%. Note on this clone: Its antigen is undetermined.

Study-level results: In a later analysis, CMV-associated beta chains were mostly HLA-associated, it appeared. The Asian-associated ancestry cluster reportedly had fewer N-insertions than the roughly 670-donor mean in a later analysis. Later, an analysis found that common viral pathogens appeared to be linked with several of the most significant clusters.

The material sequenced was PBMCs. The TCR originated in a man aged 60-69 years in good health and CMV-seronegative. This chain uses TRBV5-1 with TRBJ2-6; no clear D gene. The CDR3 reads CASSPRWSGANVLTF. The CDR3 DNA reads as TGCGCCAGCAGTCCCCGGTGGTCTGGGGCCAACGTCCTGACTTTC.